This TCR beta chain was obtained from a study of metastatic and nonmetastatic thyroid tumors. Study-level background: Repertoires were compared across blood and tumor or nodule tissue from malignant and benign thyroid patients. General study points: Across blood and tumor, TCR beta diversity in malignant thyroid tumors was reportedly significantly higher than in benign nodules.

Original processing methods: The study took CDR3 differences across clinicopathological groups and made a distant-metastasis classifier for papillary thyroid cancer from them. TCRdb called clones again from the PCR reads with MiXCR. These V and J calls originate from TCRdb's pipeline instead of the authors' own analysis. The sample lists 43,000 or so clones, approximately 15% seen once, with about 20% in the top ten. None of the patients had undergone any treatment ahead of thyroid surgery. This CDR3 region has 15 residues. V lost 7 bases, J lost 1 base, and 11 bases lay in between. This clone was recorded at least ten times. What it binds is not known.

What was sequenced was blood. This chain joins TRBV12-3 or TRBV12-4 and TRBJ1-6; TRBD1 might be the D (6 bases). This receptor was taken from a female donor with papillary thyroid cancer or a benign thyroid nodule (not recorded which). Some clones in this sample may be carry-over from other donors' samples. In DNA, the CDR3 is TGTGCCAGCAACCGGGGGGCGTCCTATAATTCACCCCTCCACTTT. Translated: CASNRGASYNSPLHF.